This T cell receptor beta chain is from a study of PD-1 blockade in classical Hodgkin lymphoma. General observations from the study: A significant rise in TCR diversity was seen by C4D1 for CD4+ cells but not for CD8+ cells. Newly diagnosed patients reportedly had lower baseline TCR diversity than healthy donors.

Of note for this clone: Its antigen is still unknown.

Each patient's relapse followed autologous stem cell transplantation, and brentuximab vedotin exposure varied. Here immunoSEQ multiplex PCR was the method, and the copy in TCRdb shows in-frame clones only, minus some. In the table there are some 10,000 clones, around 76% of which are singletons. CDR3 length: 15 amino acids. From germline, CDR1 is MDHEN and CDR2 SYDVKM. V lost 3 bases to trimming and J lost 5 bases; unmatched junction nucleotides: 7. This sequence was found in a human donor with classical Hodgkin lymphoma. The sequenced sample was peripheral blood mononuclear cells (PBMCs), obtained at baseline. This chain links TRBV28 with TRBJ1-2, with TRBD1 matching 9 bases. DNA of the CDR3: TGTGCCAGCAGTTTTGGGGACAGGGAGTGGTATGGCTACACCTTC. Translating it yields CASSFGDREWYGYTF.